This TCR beta chain was captured by sequencing in a study of control samples from healthy donors and cancer patients. The V gene's germline CDR1 is MGHRA and CDR2 YSYEKL. J lost 3 bases, V lost 2 bases, and 5 bases had no gene match. The CDR3 totals 16 residues. The repertoire was sequenced with immunoSEQ multiplex PCR; TCRdb's copy has only in-frame clones and lacks some. Among about 55,000 clones listed, 85% to 95% were seen once. This receptor was identified in a man aged 25-40 years in good health. The V call is TRBV4-1, the J call TRBJ2-3; 10 bases fit TRBD1. The sequenced material came from blood. As DNA, the CDR3 is TGCGCCAGCAGCCAAATAAAGGGACAGGGGACAGATACGCAGTATTTT. It yields the protein CASSQIKGQGTDTQYF.